These 8 T cell receptor beta chains were sequenced from one sample in a study of blood T cell repertoires in COVID-19. Repertoires were generated with immunoSEQ multiplex PCR, while TCRdb's copy carries only in-frame clones and drops some. The sample includes hundreds of thousands of clones, around 89% of them seen just once. The specimen sequenced was peripheral blood. The receptors derive from a man aged 35 to 55 with acute or convalescent COVID-19.

The rearrangement joins TRBV2 to TRBJ1-2; a weak D match, TRBD1 (6 bases). The V gene's germline CDR1 is SNHLY and CDR2 FYNNEI. This CDR3 is built from 15 residues. The ends were cut back, 9 bases at V and 7 bases at J, with 24 bases in the middle. DNA of the CDR3: TGTGCCAGTACACCGCGGAGGACAGATGGTGGTGGCTACACCTTC. This codes for CASTPRRTDGGGYTF.

The V and J genes are TRBV7-8 and TRBJ2-3, with 8 bases identical to TRBD2. With 4 bases clipped from V and 1 base from J, the junction kept 4 bases outside the gene matches. Germline V gene sequence: CDR1 SGHVS, CDR2 FQNEAQ. The CDR3 consists of 15 residues. The CDR3 protein is CASSSGLAGTDTQYF. Here the CDR3 DNA reads TGTGCCAGCAGCTCCGGACTAGCTGGCACAGATACGCAGTATTTT.

The chain is built from TRBV4-1 and TRBJ2-7, with 11 bases lining up with TRBD2. Germline lookup yields CDR1 MGHRA and CDR2 YSYEKL. V trimming: 4 bases; J trimming: 0 bases; junction bases outside the gene matches: 8. The CDR3 runs to 17 residues. CDR3 sequence reads: CASSPGSLAGGSYEQYF. The CDR3 nucleotides read TGCGCCAGCAGCCCTGGGTCTCTAGCGGGGGGCTCCTACGAGCAGTACTTC.

CDR3 DNA: TGTGCCAGCAGCCGCCGGCCCGGGGACAGGGTTAGGAATACGCAGTATTTT. Its protein product is CASSRRPGDRVRNTQYF. The chain has TRBV7-6 and TRBJ2-3; 9 bases line up with TRBD1. Per the germline V gene, CDR1 is SGHVS and CDR2 is FNYEAQ. The CDR3 contains 17 residues. The trim removed 5 bases at V and 7 bases at J, leaving 16 bases unmatched. The whole variable domain, filled in from reference TRBV7-6 and TRBJ2-3, reads GAGVSQSPRYKVTKRGQDVALRCDPISGHVSLYWYRQALGQGPEFLTYFNYEAQQDKSGLPNDRFSAERPEGSISTLTIQRTEQRDSAMYRCASSRRPGDRVRNTQYFGPGTRLTVL.

The chain has TRBV18 and TRBJ2-3; possible D gene TRBD2, 6 bases. Trimming removed 3 bases at V and 1 base at J, with 11 bases between. Per germline, CDR1 KGHSH and CDR2 LQKENI. The CDR3 loop spans 15 amino acids. The CDR3, as DNA: TGTGCCAGCTCACCTGTGGCTAGCGGCACAGATACGCAGTATTTT. The encoded protein is CASSPVASGTDTQYF.

V usage is TRBV18 and J usage is TRBJ2-1; no clear D. The CDR3 sequence is 13 residues long. Trimming shortened V by 4 bases and J by 5 bases, and 9 bases separated the two germline ends. Germline-derived CDR1 and CDR2 are KGHSH and LQKENI. The CDR3 nucleotides are TGTGCCAGCTCACAGACATCGGACAATGAGCAGTTCTTC. Protein sequence: CASSQTSDNEQFF.

J is TRBJ1-6 and V is TRBV2; D may be TRBD1 (5 bases). CDR1 and CDR2 (germline): SNHLY, FYNNEI. This CDR3 is 14 amino acids long. V was pared by 5 bases and J by 8 bases, with 13 bases between. DNA of the CDR3: TGTGCCAGCAGTCCCCTGGGGGGGGATTCACCCCTCCACTTT. The encoded protein is CASSPLGGDSPLHF.

The rearrangement joins TRBV19 to TRBJ1-2; 7 bases align to TRBD1. This CDR3 is 15 amino acids long. Germline lookup yields CDR1 LNHDA and CDR2 SQIVND (reference sequence). Trimming at V came to 3 bases and at J to 8 bases, leaving 12 bases not matched to a gene. The CDR3 here is CASSINTGAVKGYTF. CDR3 nucleotides: TGTGCCAGTAGTATTAATACAGGGGCAGTAAAAGGCTACACCTTC. Using reference TRBV19 and TRBJ1-2 for the parts outside the CDR3, the full variable domain is DGGITQSPKYLFRKEGQNVTLSCEQNLNHDAMYWYRQDPGQGLRLIYYSQIVNDFQKGDIAEGYSVSREKKESFPLTVTSAQKNPTAFYLCASSINTGAVKGYTFGSGTRLTVV.